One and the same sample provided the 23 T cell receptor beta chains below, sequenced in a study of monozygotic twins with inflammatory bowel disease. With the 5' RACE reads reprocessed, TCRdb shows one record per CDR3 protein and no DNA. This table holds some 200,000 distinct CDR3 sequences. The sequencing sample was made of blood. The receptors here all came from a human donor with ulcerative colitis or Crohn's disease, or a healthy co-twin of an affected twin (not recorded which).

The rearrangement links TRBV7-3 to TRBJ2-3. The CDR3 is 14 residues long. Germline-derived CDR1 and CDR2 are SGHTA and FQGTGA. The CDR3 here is CASSPRASTDTQYF.

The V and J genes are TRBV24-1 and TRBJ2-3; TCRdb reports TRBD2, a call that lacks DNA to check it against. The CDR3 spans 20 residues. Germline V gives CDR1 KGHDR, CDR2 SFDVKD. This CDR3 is CATSDYDHSGLAGGPRTQYF.

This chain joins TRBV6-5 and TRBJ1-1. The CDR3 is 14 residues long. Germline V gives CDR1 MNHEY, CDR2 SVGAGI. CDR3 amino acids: CASSYSLARAEAFF.

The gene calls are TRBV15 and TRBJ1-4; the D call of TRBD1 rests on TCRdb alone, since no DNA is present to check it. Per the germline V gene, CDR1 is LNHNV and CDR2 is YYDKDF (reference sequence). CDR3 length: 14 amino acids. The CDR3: CATSTRDKVEKLFF.

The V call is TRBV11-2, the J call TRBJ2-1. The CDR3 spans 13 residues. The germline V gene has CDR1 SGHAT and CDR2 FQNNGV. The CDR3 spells CASSLFASSEQFF.

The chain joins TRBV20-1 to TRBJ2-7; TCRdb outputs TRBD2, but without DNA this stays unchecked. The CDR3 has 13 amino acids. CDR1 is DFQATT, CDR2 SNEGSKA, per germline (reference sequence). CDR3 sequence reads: CSVPGRATYEQYF.

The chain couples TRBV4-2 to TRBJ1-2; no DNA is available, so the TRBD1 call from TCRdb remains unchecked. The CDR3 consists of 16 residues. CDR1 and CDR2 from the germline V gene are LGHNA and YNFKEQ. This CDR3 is CASSQAGPPFEGGYTF.

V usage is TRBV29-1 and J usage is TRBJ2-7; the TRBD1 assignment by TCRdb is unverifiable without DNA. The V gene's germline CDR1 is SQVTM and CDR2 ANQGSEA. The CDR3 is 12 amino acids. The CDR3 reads CSVGTGRNEQYF.

The CDR3 reads CSASRGPSYNEQFF. The chain uses TRBV20-1 and TRBJ2-1; TCRdb outputs TRBD2, but without DNA this stays unchecked. The V gene's germline CDR1 is DFQATT and CDR2 SNEGSKA (reference sequence). This CDR3 has 14 residues.

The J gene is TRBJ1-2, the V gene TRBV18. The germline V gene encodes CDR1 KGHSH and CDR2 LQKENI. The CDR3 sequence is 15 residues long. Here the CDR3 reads CASSPPGSTAYGYTF.

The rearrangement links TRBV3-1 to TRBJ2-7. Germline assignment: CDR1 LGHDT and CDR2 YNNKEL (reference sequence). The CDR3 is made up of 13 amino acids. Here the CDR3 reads CASSQGGTGEQYF.

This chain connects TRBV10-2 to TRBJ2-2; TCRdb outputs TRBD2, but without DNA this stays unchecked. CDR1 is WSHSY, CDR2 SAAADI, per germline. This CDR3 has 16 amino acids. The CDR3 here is CASSVGGRANTGELFF.

This CDR3 reads CASSLAGGIGYTF. This chain connects TRBV28 to TRBJ1-2. The CDR3 loop spans 13 amino acids. CDR1 MDHEN and CDR2 SYDVKM come from the germline V gene.

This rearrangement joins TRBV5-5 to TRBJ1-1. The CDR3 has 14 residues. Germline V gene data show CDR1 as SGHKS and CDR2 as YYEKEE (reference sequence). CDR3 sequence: CASSLETLLREAFF.

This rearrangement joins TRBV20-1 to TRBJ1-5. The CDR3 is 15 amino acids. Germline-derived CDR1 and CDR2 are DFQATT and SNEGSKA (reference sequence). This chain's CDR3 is CSASLDSYSNQPQHF.

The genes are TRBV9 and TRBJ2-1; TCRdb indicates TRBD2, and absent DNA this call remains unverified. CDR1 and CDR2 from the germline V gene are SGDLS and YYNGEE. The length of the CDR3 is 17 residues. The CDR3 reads CASSVRGLASSYNEQFF.

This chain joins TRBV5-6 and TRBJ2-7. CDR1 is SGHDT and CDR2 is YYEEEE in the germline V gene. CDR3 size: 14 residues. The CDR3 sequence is CASSLRLLDAEQYF. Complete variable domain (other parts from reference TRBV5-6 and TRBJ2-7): DAGVTQSPTHLIKTRGQQVTLRCSPKSGHDTVSWYQQALGQGPQFIFQYYEEEERQRGNFPDRFSGHQFPNYSSELNVNALLLGDSALYLCASSLRLLDAEQYFGPGTRLTVT.

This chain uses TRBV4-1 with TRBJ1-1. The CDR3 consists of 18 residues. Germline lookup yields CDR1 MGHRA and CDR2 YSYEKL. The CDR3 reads CASSQPLGGTAKNTEAFF.

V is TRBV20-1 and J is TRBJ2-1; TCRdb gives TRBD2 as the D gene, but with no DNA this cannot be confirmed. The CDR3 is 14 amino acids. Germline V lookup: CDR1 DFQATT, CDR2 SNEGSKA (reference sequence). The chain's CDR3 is CSARDGDYNNEQFF.

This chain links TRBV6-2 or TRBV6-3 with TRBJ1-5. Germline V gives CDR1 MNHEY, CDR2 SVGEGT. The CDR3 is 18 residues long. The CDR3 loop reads CASSYSIGRALGNQPQHF.

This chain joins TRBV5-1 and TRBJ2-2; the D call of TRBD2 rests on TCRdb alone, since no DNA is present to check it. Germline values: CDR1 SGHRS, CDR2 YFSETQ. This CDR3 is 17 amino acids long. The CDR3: CASSLAGQRPDTGELFF.

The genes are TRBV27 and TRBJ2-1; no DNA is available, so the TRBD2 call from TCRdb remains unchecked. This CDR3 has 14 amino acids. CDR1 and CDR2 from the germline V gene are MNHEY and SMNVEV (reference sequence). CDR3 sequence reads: CASSSSGVYNEQFF.

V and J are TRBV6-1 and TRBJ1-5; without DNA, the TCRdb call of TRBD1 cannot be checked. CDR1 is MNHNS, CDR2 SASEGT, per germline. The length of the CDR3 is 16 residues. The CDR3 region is CASSSSSGAGNQPQHF.